The clone carrying this T cell receptor beta chain was recorded at least ten times. Its specificity is unknown. RNA transcripts provided the template for amplifying TCR beta CDR3 regions. After a first-round RT-PCR with HTBI primers, a second-round multiplex PCR was run. MiXCR was run by TCRdb on the multiplex PCR reads, yielding one entry per CDR3 protein. The table lists around 1,000,000 distinct CDR3 sequences, about two fifths of them singletons. The entry originates in a study of Graves' ophthalmopathy and Graves' hyperthyroidism. The overall study: Researchers classed hyperthyroidism as stable given no ophthalmopathy within 18 months of follow-up.

Germline-derived CDR1 and CDR2 are SGHDT and YYEEEE. The junction had 6 bases not matched to a gene; V was cut back by 0 bases and J by 10 bases. This CDR3 region has 16 residues. Study findings and constraints: Among expanded thyroid clonotypes above 0.001 frequency, most also occurred in blood. Discriminating ophthalmopathy from stable hyperthyroidism, a 13-signature model attained a sensitivity of about 89% and a specificity of about 81%.

The hyperthyroidism patients, aged 18 to 65, had been newly diagnosed, with under 2 months' duration. The chain links TRBV5-6 to TRBJ1-6; TRBD1 aligns across 11 bases. The clonotype was recovered from an adult man with Graves' hyperthyroidism. The sample consisted of peripheral blood or thyroid tissue (not recorded which). CDR3 loop: CASSLARGQGVSPLHF. CDR3 bases: TGTGCCAGCAGCTTGGCTAGGGGACAGGGGGTCTCACCCCTCCACTTT.